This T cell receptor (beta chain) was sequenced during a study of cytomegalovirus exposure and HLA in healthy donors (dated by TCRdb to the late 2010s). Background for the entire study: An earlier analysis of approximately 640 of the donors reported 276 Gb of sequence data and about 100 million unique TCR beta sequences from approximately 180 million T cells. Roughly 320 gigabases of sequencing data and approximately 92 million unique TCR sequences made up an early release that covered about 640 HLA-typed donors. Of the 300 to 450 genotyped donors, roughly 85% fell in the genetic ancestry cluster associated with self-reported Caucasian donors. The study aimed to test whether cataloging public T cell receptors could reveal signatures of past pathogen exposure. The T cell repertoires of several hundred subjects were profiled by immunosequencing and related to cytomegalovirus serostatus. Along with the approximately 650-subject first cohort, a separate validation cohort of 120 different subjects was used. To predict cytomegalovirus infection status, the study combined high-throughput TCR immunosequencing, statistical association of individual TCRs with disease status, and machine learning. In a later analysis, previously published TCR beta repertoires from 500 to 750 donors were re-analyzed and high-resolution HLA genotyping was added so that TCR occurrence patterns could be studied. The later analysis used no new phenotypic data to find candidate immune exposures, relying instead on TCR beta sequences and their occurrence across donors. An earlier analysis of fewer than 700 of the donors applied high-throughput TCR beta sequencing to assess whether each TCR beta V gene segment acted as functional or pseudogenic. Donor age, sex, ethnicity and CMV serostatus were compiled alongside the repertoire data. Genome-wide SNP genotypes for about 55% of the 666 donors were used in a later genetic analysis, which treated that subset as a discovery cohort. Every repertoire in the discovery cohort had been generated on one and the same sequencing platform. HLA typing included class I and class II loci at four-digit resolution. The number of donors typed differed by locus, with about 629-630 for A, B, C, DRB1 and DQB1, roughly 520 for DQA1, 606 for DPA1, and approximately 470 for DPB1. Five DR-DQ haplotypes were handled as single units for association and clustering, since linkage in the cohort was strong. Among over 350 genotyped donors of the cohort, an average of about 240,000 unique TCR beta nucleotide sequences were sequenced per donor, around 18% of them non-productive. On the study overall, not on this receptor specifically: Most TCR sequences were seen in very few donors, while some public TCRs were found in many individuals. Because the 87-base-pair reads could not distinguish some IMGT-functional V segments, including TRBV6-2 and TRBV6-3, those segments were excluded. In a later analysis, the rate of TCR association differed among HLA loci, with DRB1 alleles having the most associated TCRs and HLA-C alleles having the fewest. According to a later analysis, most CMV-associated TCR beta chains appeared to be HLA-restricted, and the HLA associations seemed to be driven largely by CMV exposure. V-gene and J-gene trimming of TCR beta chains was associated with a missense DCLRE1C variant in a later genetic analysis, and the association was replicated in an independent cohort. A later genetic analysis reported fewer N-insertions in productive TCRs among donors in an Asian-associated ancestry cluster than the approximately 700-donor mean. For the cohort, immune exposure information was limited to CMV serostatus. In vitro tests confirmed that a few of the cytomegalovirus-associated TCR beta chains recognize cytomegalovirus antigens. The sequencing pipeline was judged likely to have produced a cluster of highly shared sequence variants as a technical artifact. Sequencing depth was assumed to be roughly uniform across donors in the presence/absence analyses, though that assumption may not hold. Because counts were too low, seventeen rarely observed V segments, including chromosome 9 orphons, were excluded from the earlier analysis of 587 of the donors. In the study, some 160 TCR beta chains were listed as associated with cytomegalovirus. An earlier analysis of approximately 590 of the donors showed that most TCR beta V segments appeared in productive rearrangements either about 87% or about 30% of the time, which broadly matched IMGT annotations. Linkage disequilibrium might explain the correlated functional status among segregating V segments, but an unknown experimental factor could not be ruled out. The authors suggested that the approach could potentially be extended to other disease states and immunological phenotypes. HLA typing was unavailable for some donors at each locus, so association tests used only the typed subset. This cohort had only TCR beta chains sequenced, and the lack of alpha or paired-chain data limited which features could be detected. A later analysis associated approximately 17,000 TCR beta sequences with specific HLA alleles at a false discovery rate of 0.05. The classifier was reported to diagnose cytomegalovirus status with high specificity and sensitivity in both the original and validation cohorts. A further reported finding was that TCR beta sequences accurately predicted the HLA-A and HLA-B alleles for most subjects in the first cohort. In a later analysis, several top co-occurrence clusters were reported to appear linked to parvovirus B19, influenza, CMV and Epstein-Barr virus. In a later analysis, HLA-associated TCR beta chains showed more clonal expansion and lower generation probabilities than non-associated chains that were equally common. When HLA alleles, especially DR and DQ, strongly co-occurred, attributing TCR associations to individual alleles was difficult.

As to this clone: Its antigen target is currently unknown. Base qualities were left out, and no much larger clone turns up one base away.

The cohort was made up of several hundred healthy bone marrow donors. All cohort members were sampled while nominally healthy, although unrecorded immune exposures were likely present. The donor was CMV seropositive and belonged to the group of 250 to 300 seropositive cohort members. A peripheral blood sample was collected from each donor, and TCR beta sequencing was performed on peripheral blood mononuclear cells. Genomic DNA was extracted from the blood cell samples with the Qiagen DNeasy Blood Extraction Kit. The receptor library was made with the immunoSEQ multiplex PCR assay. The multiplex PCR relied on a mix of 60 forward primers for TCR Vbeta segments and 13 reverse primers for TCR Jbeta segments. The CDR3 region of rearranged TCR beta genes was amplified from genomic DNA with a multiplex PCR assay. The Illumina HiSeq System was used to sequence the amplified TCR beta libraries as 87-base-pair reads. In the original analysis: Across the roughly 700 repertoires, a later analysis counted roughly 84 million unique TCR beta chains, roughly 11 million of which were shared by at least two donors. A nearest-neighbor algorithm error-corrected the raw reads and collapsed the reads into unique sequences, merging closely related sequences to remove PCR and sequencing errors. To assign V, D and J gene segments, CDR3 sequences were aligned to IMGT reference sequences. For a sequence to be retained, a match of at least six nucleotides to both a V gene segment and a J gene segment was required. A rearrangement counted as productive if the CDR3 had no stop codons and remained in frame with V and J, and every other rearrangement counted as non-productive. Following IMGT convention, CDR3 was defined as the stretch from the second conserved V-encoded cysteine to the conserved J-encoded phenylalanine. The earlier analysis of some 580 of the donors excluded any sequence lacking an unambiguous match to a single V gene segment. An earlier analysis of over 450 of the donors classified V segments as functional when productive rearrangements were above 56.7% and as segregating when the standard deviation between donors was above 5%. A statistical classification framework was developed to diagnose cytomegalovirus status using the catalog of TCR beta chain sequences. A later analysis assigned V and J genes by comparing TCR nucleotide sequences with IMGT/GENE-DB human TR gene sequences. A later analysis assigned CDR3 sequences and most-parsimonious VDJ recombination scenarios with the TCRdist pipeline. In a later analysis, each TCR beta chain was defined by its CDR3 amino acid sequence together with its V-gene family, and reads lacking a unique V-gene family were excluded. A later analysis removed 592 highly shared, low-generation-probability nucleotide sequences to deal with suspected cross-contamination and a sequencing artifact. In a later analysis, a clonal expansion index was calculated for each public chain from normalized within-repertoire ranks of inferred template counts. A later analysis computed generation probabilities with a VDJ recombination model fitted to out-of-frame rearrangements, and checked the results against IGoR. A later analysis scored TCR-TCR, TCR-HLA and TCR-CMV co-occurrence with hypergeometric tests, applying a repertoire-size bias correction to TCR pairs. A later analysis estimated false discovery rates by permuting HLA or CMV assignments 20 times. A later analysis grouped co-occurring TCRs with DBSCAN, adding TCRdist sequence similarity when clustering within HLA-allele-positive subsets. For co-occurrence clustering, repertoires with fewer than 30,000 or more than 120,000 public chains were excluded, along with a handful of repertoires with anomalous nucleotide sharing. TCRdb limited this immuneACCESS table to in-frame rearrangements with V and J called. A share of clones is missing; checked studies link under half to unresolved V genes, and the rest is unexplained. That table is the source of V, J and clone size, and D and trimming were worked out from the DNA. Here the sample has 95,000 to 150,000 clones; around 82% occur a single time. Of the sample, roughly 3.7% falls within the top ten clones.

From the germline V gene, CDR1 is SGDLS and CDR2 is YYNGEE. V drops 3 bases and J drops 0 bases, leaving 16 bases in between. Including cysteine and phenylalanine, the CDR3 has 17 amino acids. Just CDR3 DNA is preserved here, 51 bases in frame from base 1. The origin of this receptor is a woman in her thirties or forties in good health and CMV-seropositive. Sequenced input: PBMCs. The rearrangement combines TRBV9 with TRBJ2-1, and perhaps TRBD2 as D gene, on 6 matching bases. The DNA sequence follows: TGTGCCAGCAGCGACCCTCTAGCGAAGAGCTCCTACAATGAGCAGTTCTTC. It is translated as CASSDPLAKSSYNEQFF.